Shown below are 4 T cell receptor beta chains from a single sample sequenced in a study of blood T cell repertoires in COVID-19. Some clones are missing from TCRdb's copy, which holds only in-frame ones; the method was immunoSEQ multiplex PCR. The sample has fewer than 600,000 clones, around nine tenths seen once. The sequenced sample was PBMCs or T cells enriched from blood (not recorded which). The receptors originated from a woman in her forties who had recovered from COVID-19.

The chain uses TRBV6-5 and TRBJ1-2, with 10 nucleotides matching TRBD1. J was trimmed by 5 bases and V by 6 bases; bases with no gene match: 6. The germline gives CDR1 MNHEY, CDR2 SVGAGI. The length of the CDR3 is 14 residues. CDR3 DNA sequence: TGTGCCAGCAGAACCGGGACAGGGGTATATGGCTACACCTTC. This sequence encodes CASRTGTGVYGYTF.

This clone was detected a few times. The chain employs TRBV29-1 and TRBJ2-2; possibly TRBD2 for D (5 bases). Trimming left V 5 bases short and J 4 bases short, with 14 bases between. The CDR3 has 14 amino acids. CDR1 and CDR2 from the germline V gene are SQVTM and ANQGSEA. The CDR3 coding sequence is TGCAGCGTTTCAACGAGGGTGACCACCGGGGAGCTGTTTTTT. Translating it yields CSVSTRVTTGELFF.

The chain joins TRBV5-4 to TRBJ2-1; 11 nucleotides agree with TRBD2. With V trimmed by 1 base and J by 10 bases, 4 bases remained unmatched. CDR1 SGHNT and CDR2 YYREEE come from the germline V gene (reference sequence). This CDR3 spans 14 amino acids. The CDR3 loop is CASSLTSGSQEQFF. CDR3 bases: TGTGCCAGCAGCTTGACTAGCGGGAGCCAAGAGCAGTTCTTC.

The CDR3 is CASSYGGQGNYGYTF. In nucleotides, the CDR3 is TGTGCCAGCAGTTATGGGGGACAGGGGAACTATGGCTACACCTTC. V gene TRBV6-5 combines with J gene TRBJ1-2, with 10 bases identical to TRBD1. CDR1 MNHEY and CDR2 SVGAGI come from the germline V gene. This CDR3 comprises 15 residues. Losses at the gene ends were 3 bases for V and 2 bases for J; bases not matched to a gene: 3.